This TCR beta chain was captured by sequencing in a study of post-analysis software for immune sequencing data. The CDR3 contains 13 residues. V shed 7 bases and J 4 bases; nucleotides not matched to a gene: 9. Germline CDR1 reads SQVTM; CDR2 reads ANQGSEA. Study outcomes and limitations: Roughly five TRBV segments appeared more often in patients than in controls, and TRBV5-6, TRBV5-1 and TRBV20-1 were among these.

Prepared TCR beta cDNA libraries contained unique molecular identifiers. TCRdb itself ran the PCR reads through MiXCR, one entry per CDR3 protein. Of hundreds of thousands of distinct CDR3 sequences in the sample, around 60% were seen once. In regard to this clonotype: The antigen is undetermined.

This chain joins TRBV29-1 and TRBJ2-5; 7 bases agree with TRBD2. The material sequenced was blood. This receptor was taken from a girl aged 2-9 years with multiple sclerosis. The CDR3: CSAPSGGGETQYF. The CDR3 DNA reads TGCAGCGCCCCAAGTGGGGGGGGAGAGACCCAGTACTTC.